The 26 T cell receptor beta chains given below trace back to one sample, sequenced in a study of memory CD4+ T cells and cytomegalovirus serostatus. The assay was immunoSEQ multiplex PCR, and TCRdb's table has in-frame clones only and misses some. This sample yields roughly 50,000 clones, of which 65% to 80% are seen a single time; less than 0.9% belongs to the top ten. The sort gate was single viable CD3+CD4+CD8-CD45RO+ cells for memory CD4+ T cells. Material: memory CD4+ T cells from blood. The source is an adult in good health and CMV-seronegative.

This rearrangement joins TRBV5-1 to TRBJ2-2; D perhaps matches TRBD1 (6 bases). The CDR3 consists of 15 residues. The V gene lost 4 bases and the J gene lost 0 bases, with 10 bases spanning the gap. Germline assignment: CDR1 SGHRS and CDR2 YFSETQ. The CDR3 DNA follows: TGCGCCAGCAGCCCGGGACATACGAACACCGGGGAGCTGTTTTTT. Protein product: CASSPGHTNTGELFF.

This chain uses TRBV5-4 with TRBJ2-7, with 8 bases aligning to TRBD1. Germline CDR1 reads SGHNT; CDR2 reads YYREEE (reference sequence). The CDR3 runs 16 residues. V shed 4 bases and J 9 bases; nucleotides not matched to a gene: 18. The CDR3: CASSPTDRVHDGGQYF. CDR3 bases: TGTGCCAGCAGCCCCACGGACAGGGTCCACGATGGTGGGCAGTACTTC.

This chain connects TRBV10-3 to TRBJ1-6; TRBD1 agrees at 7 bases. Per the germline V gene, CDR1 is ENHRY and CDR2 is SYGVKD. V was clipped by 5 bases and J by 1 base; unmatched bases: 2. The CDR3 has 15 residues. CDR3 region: CAISRGQSYNSPLHF. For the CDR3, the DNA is TGTGCCATCAGTCGGGGACAGTCCTATAATTCACCCCTCCACTTT.

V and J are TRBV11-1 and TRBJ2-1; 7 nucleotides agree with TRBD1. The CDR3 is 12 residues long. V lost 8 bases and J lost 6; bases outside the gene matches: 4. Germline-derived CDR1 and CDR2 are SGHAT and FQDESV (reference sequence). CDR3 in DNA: TGTGCCAGCCGAGGGGGCGGCAATGAGCAGTTCTTC. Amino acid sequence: CASRGGGNEQFF. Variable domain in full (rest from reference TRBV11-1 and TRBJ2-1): EAEVAQSPRYKITEKSQAVAFWCDPISGHATLYWYRQILGQGPELLVQFQDESVVDDSQLPKDRFSAERLKGVDSTLKIQPAELGDSAMYLCASRGGGNEQFFGPGTRLTVL.

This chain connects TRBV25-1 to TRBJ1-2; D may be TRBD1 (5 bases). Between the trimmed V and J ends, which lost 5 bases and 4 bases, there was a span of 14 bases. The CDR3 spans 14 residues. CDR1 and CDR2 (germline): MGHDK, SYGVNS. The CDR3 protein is CASSRGAPGYGYTF. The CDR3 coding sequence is TGTGCCAGCAGTCGTGGGGCGCCAGGCTATGGCTACACCTTC.

The CDR3 DNA reads TGTGCCAGTAGTACATCAGGGGCTCTGCCTAATCAGCCCCAGCATTTT. Translated: CASSTSGALPNQPQHF. The chain employs TRBV19 and TRBJ1-5; a weak D match, TRBD1 (6 bases). Germline V gene lookup returns CDR1 LNHDA and CDR2 SQIVND (reference sequence). Trimming pared 4 bases from V and 4 bases from J, leaving 17 bases between. The CDR3 is 16 amino acids.

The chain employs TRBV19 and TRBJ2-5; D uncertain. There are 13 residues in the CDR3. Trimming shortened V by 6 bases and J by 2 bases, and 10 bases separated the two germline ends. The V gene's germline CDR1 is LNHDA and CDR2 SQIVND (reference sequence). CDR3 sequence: CASRGLNQETQYF. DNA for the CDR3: TGTGCCAGTAGGGGCCTAAATCAAGAGACCCAGTACTTC.

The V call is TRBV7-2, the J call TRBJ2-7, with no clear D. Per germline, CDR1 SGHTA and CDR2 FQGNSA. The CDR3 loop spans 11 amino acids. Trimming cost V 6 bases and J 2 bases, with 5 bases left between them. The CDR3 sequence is CASSLTYEQYF. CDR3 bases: TGTGCCAGCAGTTTAACCTACGAGCAGTACTTC.

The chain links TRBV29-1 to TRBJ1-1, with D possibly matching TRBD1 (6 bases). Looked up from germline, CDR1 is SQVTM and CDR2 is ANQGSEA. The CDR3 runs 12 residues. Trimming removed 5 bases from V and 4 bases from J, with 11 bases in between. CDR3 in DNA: TGCAGCGTTATGGACAGACTCACTGAAGCTTTCTTT. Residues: CSVMDRLTEAFF.

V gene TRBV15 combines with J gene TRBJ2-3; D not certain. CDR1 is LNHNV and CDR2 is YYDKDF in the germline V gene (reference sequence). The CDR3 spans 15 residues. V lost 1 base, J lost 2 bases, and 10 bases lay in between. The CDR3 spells CATSRAGKLTDTQYF. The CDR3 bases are TGTGCCACCAGCAGAGCCGGAAAACTCACAGATACGCAGTATTTT. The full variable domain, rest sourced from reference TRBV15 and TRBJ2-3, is DAMVIQNPRYQVTQFGKPVTLSCSQTLNHNVMYWYQQKSSQAPKLLFHYYDKDFNNEADTPDNFQSRRPNTSFCFLDIRSPGLGDTAMYLCATSRAGKLTDTQYFGPGTRLTVL.

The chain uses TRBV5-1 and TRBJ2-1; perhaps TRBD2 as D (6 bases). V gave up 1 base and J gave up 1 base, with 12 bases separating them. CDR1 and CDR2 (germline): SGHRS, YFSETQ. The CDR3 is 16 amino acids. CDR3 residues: CASSLTGTQSYNEQFF. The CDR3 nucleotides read TGCGCCAGCAGCTTGACCGGGACTCAATCCTACAATGAGCAGTTCTTC.

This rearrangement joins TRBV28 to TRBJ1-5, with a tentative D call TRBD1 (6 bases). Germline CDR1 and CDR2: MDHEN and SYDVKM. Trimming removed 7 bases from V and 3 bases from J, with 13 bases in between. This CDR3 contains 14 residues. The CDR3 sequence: CASKGTTDNQPQHF. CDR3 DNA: TGTGCCAGCAAAGGGACAACCGACAATCAGCCCCAGCATTTT.

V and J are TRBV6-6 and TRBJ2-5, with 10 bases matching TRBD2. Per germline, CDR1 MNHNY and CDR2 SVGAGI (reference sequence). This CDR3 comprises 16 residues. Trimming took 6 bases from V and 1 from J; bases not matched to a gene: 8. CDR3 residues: CASSHSSGGPQETQYF. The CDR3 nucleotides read TGTGCCAGCAGCCATTCTAGCGGGGGCCCCCAAGAGACCCAGTACTTC.

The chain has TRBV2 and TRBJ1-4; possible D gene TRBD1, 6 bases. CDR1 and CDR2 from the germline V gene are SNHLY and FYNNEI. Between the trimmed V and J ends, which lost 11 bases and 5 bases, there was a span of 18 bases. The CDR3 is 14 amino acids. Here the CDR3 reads CASQGSTQNEKLFF. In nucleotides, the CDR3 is TGTGCCTCCCAGGGGAGCACCCAAAATGAAAAACTGTTTTTT. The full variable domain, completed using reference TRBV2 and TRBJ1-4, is EPEVTQTPSHQVTQMGQEVILRCVPISNHLYFYWYRQILGQKVEFLVSFYNNEISEKSEIFDDQFSVERPDGSNFTLKIRSTKLEDSAMYFCASQGSTQNEKLFFGSGTQLSVL.

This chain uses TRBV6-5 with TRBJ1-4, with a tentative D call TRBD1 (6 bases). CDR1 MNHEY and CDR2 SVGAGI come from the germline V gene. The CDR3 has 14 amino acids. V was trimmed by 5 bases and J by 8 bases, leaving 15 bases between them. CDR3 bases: TGTGCCAGCAGTCCACGACAGGAGGGAGAAAAACTGTTTTTT. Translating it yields CASSPRQEGEKLFF.

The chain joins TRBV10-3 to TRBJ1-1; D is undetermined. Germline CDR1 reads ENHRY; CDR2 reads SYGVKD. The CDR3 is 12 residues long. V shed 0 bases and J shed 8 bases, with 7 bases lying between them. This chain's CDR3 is CAISESRREAFF. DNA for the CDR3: TGTGCCATCAGTGAGTCTAGGAGAGAAGCTTTCTTT.

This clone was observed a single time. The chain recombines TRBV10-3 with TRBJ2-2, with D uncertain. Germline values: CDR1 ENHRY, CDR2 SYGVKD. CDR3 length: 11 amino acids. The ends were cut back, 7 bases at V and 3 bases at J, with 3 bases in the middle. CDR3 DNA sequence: TGTGCCATCAAGGACACCGGGGAGCTGTTTTTT. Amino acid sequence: CAIKDTGELFF.

In DNA, the CDR3 is TGCGCCAGCAGCCAAGAGATTCGACAGAAGACCGGGGAGCTGTTTTTT. It codes for CASSQEIRQKTGELFF. The chain joins TRBV4-1 to TRBJ2-2; maybe TRBD1 (5 bases). V was shortened by 0 bases and J by 5 bases, with 13 bases between the two germline ends. The CDR3 is 16 residues long. CDR1 is MGHRA, CDR2 YSYEKL, per germline.

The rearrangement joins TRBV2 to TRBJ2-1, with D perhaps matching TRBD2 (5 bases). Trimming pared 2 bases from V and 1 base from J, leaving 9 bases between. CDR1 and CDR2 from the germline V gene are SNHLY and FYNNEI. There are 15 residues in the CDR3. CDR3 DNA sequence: TGTGCCAGCAGTGAAAGGAGGATTTCCTACAATGAGCAGTTCTTC. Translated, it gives CASSERRISYNEQFF.

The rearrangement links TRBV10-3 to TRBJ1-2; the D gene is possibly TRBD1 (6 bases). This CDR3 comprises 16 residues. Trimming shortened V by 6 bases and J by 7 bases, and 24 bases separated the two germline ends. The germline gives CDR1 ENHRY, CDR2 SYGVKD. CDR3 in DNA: TGTGCCATCAGCCAGAGCACAGGGAGAGGTAACGTTGGCTACACCTTC. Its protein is CAISQSTGRGNVGYTF.

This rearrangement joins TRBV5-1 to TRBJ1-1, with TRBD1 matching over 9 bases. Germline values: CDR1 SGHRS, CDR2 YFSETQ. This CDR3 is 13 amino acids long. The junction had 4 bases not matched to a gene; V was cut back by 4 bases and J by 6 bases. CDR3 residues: CASSRTGVAEAFF. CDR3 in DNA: TGCGCCAGCAGCCGGACAGGGGTGGCTGAAGCTTTCTTT.

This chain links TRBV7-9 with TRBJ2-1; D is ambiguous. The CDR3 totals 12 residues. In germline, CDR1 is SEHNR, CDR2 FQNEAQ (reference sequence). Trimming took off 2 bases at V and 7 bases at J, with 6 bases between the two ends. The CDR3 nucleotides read TGTGCCAGCAGCTTAATAAAAAATGAGCAGTTCTTC. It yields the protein CASSLIKNEQFF.

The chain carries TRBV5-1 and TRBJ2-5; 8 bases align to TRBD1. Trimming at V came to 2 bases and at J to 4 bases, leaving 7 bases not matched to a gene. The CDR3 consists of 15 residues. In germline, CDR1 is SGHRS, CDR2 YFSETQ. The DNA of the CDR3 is TGCGCCAGCAGCTTCTTGGACAGGGAGCCAGAGACCCAGTACTTC. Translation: CASSFLDREPETQYF.

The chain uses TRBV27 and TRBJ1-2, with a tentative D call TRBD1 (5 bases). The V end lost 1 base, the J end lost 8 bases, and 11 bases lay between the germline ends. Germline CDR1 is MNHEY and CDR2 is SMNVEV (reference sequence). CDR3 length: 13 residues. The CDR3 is CASSLWQGGGYTF. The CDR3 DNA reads TGTGCCAGCAGTTTATGGCAGGGAGGAGGCTACACCTTC.

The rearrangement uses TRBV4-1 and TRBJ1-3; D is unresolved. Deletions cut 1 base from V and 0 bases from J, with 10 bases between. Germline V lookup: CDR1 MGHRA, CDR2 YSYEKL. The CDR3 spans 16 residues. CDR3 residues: CASSQVGGSSGNTIYF. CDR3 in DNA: TGCGCCAGCAGCCAAGTTGGCGGGAGCTCTGGAAACACCATATATTTT.

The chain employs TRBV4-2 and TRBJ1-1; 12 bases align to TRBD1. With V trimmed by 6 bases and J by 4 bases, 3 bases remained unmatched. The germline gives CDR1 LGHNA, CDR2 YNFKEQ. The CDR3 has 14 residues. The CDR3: CASRGQGAGTEAFF. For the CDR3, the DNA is TGTGCCAGCAGGGGACAGGGGGCGGGCACTGAAGCTTTCTTT.